The rows below give T cell receptor beta chains drawn from one sample of a study of shared clonotypes between healthy human individuals. Profiled with immunoSEQ multiplex PCR; TCRdb holds only in-frame clones, not every one. The table records about 2 million clones, about 95% of them present only once. The sequenced material came from naive CD8+ T cells sorted from blood. The receptors were sampled from a man between 18 and 29 years old in good health. Each CDR3 is given with its conserved first and last residue. D genes are given only for firm matches. Rows give clone size only sometimes, using once, few, many, or a class for an expanded clone.

d_gene: TRBD2
v_gene: TRBV7-2
abundance: NA
j_gene: TRBJ2-7
CDR3nt: TGTGCCAGCAGCTCCTTAGGCGGGGGGGACGAGCAGTACTTC
CDR3aa: CASSSLGGGDEQYF

d_gene: NA
v_gene: TRBV6-1
abundance: NA
j_gene: TRBJ1-1
CDR3nt: TGTGCCAGCAGTGAAGCCGGCGGGAGATACACTGAAGCTTTCTTT
CDR3aa: CASSEAGGRYTEAFF

d_gene: NA
v_gene: TRBV28
abundance: NA
j_gene: TRBJ1-1
CDR3nt: TGTGCCAGCAGGTATAGTAACACTGAAGCTTTCTTT
CDR3aa: CASRYSNTEAFF

d_gene: NA
v_gene: TRBV10-3
abundance: NA
j_gene: TRBJ2-2
CDR3nt: TGTGCCATCAGTGAGTTGACTCTTCAGAACACCGGGGAGCTGTTTTTT
CDR3aa: CAISELTLQNTGELFF

d_gene: NA
v_gene: TRBV6-5
abundance: NA
j_gene: TRBJ1-3
CDR3nt: TGTGCCAGCAGTCCTCAAGGGAGCTCTGGAAACACCATATATTTT
CDR3aa: CASSPQGSSGNTIYF

d_gene: NA
v_gene: TRBV30
abundance: NA
j_gene: TRBJ2-7
CDR3nt: TGTGCCTGGACAGGGGATTGGCGCGAGCAGTACTTC
CDR3aa: CAWTGDWREQYF

d_gene: TRBD2
v_gene: TRBV7-9
abundance: NA
j_gene: TRBJ2-7
CDR3nt: TGTGCCAGCAACCTAGCGGGCACCTCCTACGAGCAGTACTTC
CDR3aa: CASNLAGTSYEQYF

d_gene: NA
v_gene: TRBV27
abundance: NA
j_gene: TRBJ2-7
CDR3nt: TGTGCCAGCAGTGGGTGGGAGGGGGGCTACGAGCAGTACTTC
CDR3aa: CASSGWEGGYEQYF

d_gene: TRBD1
v_gene: TRBV19
abundance: NA
j_gene: TRBJ1-1
CDR3nt: TGTGCCAGTAGCCCTACAGGGGGCGGCGGGACTGAAGCTTTCTTT
CDR3aa: CASSPTGGGGTEAFF

d_gene: NA
v_gene: TRBV27
abundance: NA
j_gene: TRBJ2-3
CDR3nt: TGTGCCAGCACCCCATCGGAGCCAGATACGCAGTATTTT
CDR3aa: CASTPSEPDTQYF

d_gene: TRBD2
v_gene: TRBV7-9
abundance: NA
j_gene: TRBJ2-2
CDR3nt: TGTGCCAGCAGCCCATGGGGACTAACGAACACCGGGGAGCTGTTTTTT
CDR3aa: CASSPWGLTNTGELFF

d_gene: TRBD2
v_gene: TRBV27
abundance: NA
j_gene: TRBJ2-7
CDR3nt: TGTGCCAGCAGTTTATCGCCAGCGGGGAGCTACGAGCAGTACTTC
CDR3aa: CASSLSPAGSYEQYF

d_gene: TRBD1
v_gene: TRBV9
abundance: NA
j_gene: TRBJ2-7
CDR3nt: TGTGCCAGCAGCGATACAGGGGGAGTTTCCGAGCAGTACTTC
CDR3aa: CASSDTGGVSEQYF

d_gene: NA
v_gene: TRBV19
abundance: NA
j_gene: TRBJ1-2
CDR3nt: TGTGCCAGTAGTATAGATGGGGAGTTCAACTATGGCTACACCTTC
CDR3aa: CASSIDGEFNYGYTF

d_gene: TRBD1
v_gene: TRBV2
abundance: once
j_gene: TRBJ2-7
CDR3nt: TGTGCCAGCATCACCGGGACAGGGGGCAGCTACGAGCAGTACTTC
CDR3aa: CASITGTGGSYEQYF

d_gene: NA
v_gene: TRBV5-6
abundance: NA
j_gene: TRBJ2-7
CDR3nt: TGTGCCAGCAGCACAAGGGCGTTTTCCTACGAGCAGTACTTC
CDR3aa: CASSTRAFSYEQYF

d_gene: TRBD2
v_gene: TRBV4-3
abundance: NA
j_gene: TRBJ2-1
CDR3nt: TGCGCCAGCAGCCAAGATCTAGGGGGCCTGAGCGGGAGGGGTTACAATGAGCAGTTCTTC
CDR3aa: CASSQDLGGLSGRGYNEQFF

d_gene: NA
v_gene: TRBV29-1
abundance: NA
j_gene: TRBJ2-3
CDR3nt: TGCAGCGTTCAAACGGGGCCAGATACGCAGTATTTT
CDR3aa: CSVQTGPDTQYF

d_gene: TRBD1
v_gene: TRBV5-1
abundance: once
j_gene: TRBJ2-1
CDR3nt: TGCGCCAGCAGCCCTCTAGGGGGCACACTTAATGAGCAGTTCTTC
CDR3aa: CASSPLGGTLNEQFF

d_gene: NA
v_gene: TRBV4-1
abundance: NA
j_gene: TRBJ2-2
CDR3nt: TGCGCCAGCAGCCATGAGCAGACAGGGAACACCGGGGAGCTGTTTTTT
CDR3aa: CASSHEQTGNTGELFF

d_gene: NA
v_gene: TRBV25-1
abundance: NA
j_gene: TRBJ2-7
CDR3nt: TGTGCCCGTATTGGGGGCACGTCCTACGAGCAGTACTTC
CDR3aa: CARIGGTSYEQYF

d_gene: NA
v_gene: TRBV5-4
abundance: NA
j_gene: TRBJ2-7
CDR3nt: TGTGCCAGCAGTGTATTAGGCTCCTACGAGCAGTACTTC
CDR3aa: CASSVLGSYEQYF

d_gene: TRBD2
v_gene: TRBV2
abundance: NA
j_gene: TRBJ2-7
CDR3nt: TGTGCCAGTACTAGCGGTGGCCCCTACGAGCAGTACTTC
CDR3aa: CASTSGGPYEQYF

d_gene: NA
v_gene: TRBV12-5
abundance: NA
j_gene: TRBJ1-3
CDR3nt: TGTGCTAGTGGGACGGGTGGGGGCAACACCATATATTTT
CDR3aa: CASGTGGGNTIYF

d_gene: NA
v_gene: TRBV6-5
abundance: NA
j_gene: TRBJ2-7
CDR3nt: TGTGCCAGCAGTTACGGGCGGCATGCCTACGAGCAGTACTTC
CDR3aa: CASSYGRHAYEQYF

d_gene: NA
v_gene: TRBV2
abundance: NA
j_gene: TRBJ2-7
CDR3nt: TGTGCCAGAAGGCAGGGCATAGGCGAGCAGTACTTC
CDR3aa: CARRQGIGEQYF

d_gene: TRBD1
v_gene: TRBV9
abundance: NA
j_gene: TRBJ1-1
CDR3nt: TGTGCCAGCAGCGAACAGACAGGGATGAACACTGAAGCTTTCTTT
CDR3aa: CASSEQTGMNTEAFF

d_gene: NA
v_gene: TRBV9
abundance: NA
j_gene: TRBJ1-4
CDR3nt: TGTGCCAGCAGCCCCCAGGGCCGGAATGAAAAACTGTTTTTT
CDR3aa: CASSPQGRNEKLFF

d_gene: NA
v_gene: TRBV2
abundance: NA
j_gene: TRBJ2-1
CDR3nt: TGTGCCCGCAGCCGTGGGGAGGAGTTATACAATGAGCAGTTCTTC
CDR3aa: CARSRGEELYNEQFF

d_gene: NA
v_gene: TRBV7-9
abundance: NA
j_gene: TRBJ1-2
CDR3nt: TGTGCCAGCAGCTTAGCGGGACGAGATGGCTACACCTTC
CDR3aa: CASSLAGRDGYTF

d_gene: NA
v_gene: TRBV2
abundance: NA
j_gene: TRBJ2-3
CDR3nt: TGTGCCAGCAGCGGCGGTTCATCTGGTACAGATACGCAGTATTTT
CDR3aa: CASSGGSSGTDTQYF

d_gene: NA
v_gene: TRBV7-3
abundance: NA
j_gene: TRBJ2-2
CDR3nt: TGTGCCAGCAGCTTAAGTTACACCGGGGAGCTGTTTTTT
CDR3aa: CASSLSYTGELFF

d_gene: NA
v_gene: TRBV21-1
abundance: NA
j_gene: TRBJ1-2
CDR3nt: TGTGCCAGCAGCAAGAGGGGGAGGGAGATTGACTATGGCTACACCTTC
CDR3aa: CASSKRGREIDYGYTF

d_gene: TRBD1
v_gene: TRBV7-2
abundance: NA
j_gene: TRBJ2-7
CDR3nt: TGTGCCAGCAGCCAATGGACAGGGGCCTACGAGCAGTACTTC
CDR3aa: CASSQWTGAYEQYF

d_gene: NA
v_gene: TRBV4-3
abundance: NA
j_gene: TRBJ2-7
CDR3nt: TGCGCCAGCAGCCAAGTCTGGGGTACCGCTCGACACGAGCAGTACTTC
CDR3aa: CASSQVWGTARHEQYF

d_gene: NA
v_gene: TRBV10-3
abundance: NA
j_gene: TRBJ2-7
CDR3nt: TGTGCCATCAGTGAAATCGAAAGGGGGGACTACGAGCAGTACTTC
CDR3aa: CAISEIERGDYEQYF

d_gene: NA
v_gene: TRBV27
abundance: NA
j_gene: TRBJ1-1
CDR3nt: TGTGCCAGCAGTTTAGGCCCCGGAGAGGGAATGAACACTGAAGCTTTCTTT
CDR3aa: CASSLGPGEGMNTEAFF

d_gene: TRBD1
v_gene: TRBV11-2
abundance: NA
j_gene: TRBJ1-2
CDR3nt: TGTGCCAGCAGCTTACCCCGGACAGGGATTTACGGCTACACCTTC
CDR3aa: CASSLPRTGIYGYTF

d_gene: NA
v_gene: TRBV6-5
abundance: NA
j_gene: TRBJ2-2
CDR3nt: TGTGCCAGCAGTACTAAGAAGAACACCGGGGAGCTGTTTTTT
CDR3aa: CASSTKKNTGELFF

d_gene: NA
v_gene: TRBV5-1
abundance: NA
j_gene: TRBJ2-7
CDR3nt: TGCGCCAGCAGCTTGGACAGGGACACCTCCTACGAGCAGTACTTC
CDR3aa: CASSLDRDTSYEQYF